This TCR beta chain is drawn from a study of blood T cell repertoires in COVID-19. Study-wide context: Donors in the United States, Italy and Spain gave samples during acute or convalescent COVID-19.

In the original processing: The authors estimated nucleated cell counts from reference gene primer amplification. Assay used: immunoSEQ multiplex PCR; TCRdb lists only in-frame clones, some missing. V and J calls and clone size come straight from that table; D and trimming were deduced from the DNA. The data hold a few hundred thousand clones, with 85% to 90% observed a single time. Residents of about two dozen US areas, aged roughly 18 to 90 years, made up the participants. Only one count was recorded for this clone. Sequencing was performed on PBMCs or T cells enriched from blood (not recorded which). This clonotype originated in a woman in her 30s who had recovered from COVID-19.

DNA of the CDR3: TGCAGCGTTGCATTGCAGGGGTTGAACACTGAAGCTTTCTTT. Translated: CSVALQGLNTEAFF. V is TRBV29-1 and J is TRBJ1-1; a weak D match, TRBD1 (6 bases). V was clipped by 4 bases and J by 0 bases, with 12 bases between them. Germline lookup yields CDR1 SQVTM and CDR2 ANQGSEA. The CDR3 runs 14 residues.